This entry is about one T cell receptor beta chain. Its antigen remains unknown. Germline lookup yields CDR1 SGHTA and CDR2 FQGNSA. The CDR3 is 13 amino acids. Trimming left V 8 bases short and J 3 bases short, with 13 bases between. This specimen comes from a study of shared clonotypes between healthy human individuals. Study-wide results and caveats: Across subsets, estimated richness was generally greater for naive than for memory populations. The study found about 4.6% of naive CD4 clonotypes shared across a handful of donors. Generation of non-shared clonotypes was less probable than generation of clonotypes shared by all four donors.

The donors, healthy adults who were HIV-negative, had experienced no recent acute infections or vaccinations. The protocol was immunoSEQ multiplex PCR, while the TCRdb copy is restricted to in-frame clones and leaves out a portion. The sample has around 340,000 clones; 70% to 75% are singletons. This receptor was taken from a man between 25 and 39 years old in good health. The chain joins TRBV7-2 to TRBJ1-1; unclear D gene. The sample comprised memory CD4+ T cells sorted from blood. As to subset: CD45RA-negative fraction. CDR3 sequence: CASVPGGYTEAFF. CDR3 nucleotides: TGTGCCAGCGTCCCCGGAGGGTACACTGAAGCTTTCTTT. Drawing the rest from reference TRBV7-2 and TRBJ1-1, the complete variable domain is GAGVSQSPSNKVTEKGKDVELRCDPISGHTALYWYRQSLGQGLEFLIYFQGNSAPDKSGLPSDRFSAERTGGSVSTLTIQRTQQEDSAVYLCASVPGGYTEAFFGQGTRLTVV.